Each of the 6 T cell receptor beta chains below was sequenced from the same sample in a study of blood T cell repertoires in COVID-19. Clones were read by immunoSEQ multiplex PCR, and TCRdb kept only the in-frame ones, dropping some. The sample contains fewer than 200,000 clones, around 76% of which appear only once. Sample: peripheral blood. Receptors were obtained from a woman aged 60-70 years with COVID-19, enrolled during active disease.

This chain uses TRBV19 with TRBJ2-1; 9 nucleotides match TRBD2. Germline V gene lookup returns CDR1 LNHDA and CDR2 SQIVND (reference sequence). Trimming cost V 6 bases and J 4 bases; bases outside gene matches: 16. The CDR3 has 18 residues. The CDR3 DNA reads TGTGCCAGTAGAATCTCCAGCGGGGGGCTGCTGGGGTACAATGAGCAGTTCTTC. Translating it yields CASRISSGGLLGYNEQFF.

CDR3 coding DNA: TGCGCCAGCAGCCAAGATTTTTGGCAGGGAAGCGGCTACACCTTC. Translated, it gives CASSQDFWQGSGYTF. The chain recombines TRBV4-1 with TRBJ1-2, with D possibly being TRBD1 (5 bases). The CDR3 is made up of 15 amino acids. The germline gives CDR1 MGHRA, CDR2 YSYEKL. Deletions cut 0 bases from V and 8 bases from J, with 16 bases between.

This clone appeared once. The chain combines TRBV6-2 or TRBV6-3 with TRBJ1-5, with D perhaps TRBD1 (6 bases). The CDR3 contains 15 residues. Trimming removed 5 bases at V and 6 bases at J, with 17 bases between. CDR1 is MNHEY, CDR2 SVGEGT, per germline. For the CDR3, the DNA is TGTGCCAGCAGTCCCGGGACATATAAAACTCAGCCCCAGCATTTT. Its translation: CASSPGTYKTQPQHF.

This chain uses TRBV20-1 with TRBJ2-7; no clear D gene. V lost 5 bases and J 2 bases, leaving 13 bases between the germline ends. The CDR3 is 13 amino acids. CDR1 is DFQATT and CDR2 is SNEGSKA in the germline V gene (reference sequence). The CDR3 sequence: CSARAGTAYEQYF. CDR3 bases: TGCAGTGCTCGTGCTGGCACAGCCTACGAGCAGTACTTC.

CDR3 sequence: CASSPRGGSSYNEQFF. In DNA form, the CDR3 reads TGTGCCAGCAGCCCGCGAGGCGGTAGCTCCTACAATGAGCAGTTCTTC. V gene TRBV7-2 combines with J gene TRBJ2-1, with no clear D. CDR1 SGHTA and CDR2 FQGNSA come from the germline V gene. Between the trimmed V and J ends, which lost 5 bases and 0 bases, there was a span of 14 bases. This CDR3 is 16 amino acids long.

This clone showed up just a few times. The rearrangement links TRBV6-1 to TRBJ1-1, with D tentatively TRBD1 (5 bases). V was pared by 2 bases and J by 0 bases, with 10 bases between. Germline V CDR1 and CDR2: MNHNS, SASEGT. The CDR3 loop spans 15 amino acids. CDR3 sequence reads: CASSEQGRLNTEAFF. DNA of the CDR3: TGTGCCAGCAGTGAACAGGGCAGGCTGAACACTGAAGCTTTCTTT.